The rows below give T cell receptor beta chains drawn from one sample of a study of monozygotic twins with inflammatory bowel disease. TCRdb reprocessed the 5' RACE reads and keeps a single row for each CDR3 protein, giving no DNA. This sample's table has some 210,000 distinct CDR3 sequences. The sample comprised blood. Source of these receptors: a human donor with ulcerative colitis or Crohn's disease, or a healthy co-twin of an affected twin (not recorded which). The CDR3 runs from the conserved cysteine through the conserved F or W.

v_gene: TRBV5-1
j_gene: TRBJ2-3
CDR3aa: CASTLVGSDTQYF

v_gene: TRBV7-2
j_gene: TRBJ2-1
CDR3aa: CASSLAVRYASSYNEQFF

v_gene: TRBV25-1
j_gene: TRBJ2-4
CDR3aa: CASSEAGGDIQYF

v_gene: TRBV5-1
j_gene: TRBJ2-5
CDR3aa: CASSRDRGETQYF

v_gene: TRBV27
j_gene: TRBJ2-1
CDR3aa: CASNPAGTVNNEQFF

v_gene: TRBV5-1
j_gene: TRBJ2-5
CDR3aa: CASSLRTLLGETQYF

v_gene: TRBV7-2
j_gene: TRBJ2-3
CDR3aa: CASSRPSTDTQYF

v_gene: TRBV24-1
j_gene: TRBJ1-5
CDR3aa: CATSDFRRHSNQPQHF

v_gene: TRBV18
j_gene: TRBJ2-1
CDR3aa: CASSAQGDEQFF

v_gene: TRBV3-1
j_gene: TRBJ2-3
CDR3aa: CASSRTELATQYF

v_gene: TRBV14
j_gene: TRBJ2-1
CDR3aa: CASSQWGRVLFF

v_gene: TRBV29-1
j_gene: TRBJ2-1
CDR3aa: CSVDSYNEQFF

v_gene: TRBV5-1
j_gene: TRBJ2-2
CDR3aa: CASSTGENTGELFF

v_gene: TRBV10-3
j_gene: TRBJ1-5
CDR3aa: CAISETGGLEPQHF

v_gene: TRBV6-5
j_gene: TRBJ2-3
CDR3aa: CASSSPTAVTDTQYF

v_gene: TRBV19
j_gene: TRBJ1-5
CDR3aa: CASSAPPGGSNQPQHF

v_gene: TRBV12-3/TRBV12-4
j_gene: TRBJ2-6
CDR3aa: CASSLYAGHGANVLTF

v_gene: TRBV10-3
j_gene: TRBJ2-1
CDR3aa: CAISELDRGPYNEQFF

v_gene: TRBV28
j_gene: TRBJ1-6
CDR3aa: CASSSGQGGYNSPLHF

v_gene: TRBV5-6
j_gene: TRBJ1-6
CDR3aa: CASSAGTGVLALHF

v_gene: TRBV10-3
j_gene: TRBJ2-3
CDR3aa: CAISESEGRGTDTQYF

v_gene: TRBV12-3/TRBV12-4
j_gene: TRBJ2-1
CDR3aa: CASSAGTGGLDEQFF

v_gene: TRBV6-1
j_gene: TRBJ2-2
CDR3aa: CASSDKGYTGELFF

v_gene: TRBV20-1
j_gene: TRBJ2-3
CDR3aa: CSASGGGLTDTQYF

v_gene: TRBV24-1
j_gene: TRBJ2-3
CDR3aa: CATSDFSSTDTQYF

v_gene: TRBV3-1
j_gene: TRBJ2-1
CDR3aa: CASSQFLAGSYNEQFF

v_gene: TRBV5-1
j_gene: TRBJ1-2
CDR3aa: CASSLAPGNYGYTF

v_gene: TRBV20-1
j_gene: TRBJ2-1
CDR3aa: CSASTSWANEQFF

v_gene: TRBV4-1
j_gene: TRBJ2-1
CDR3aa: CASSYRQGIYNEQFF

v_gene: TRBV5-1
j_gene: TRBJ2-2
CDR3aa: CASSSGGLAGGLNTGELFF

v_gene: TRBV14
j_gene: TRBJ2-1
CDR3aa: CASSQEPRGVDEQFF

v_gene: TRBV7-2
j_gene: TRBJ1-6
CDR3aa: CASSFRTSSPLHF

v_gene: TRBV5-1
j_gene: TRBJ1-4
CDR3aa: CASSTRVGEEKLFF

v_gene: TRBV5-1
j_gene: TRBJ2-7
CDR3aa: CASSVDRASYEQYF

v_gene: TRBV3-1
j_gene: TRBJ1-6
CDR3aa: CASSQDRGTNTRSPLHF

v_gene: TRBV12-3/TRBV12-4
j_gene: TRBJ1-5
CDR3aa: CASSPTGSSNQPQHF

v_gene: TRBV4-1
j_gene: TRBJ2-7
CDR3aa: CASSRVAGGAYEQYF